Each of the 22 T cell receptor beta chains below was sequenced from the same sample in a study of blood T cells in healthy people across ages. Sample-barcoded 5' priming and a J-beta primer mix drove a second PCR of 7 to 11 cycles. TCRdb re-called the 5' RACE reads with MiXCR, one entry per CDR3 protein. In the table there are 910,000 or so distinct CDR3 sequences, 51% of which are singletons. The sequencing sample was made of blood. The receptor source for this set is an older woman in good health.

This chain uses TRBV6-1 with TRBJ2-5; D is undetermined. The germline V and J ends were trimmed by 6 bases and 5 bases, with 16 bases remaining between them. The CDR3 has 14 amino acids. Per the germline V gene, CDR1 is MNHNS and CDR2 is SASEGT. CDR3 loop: CASRTDPARETQYF. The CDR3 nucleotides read TGTGCCAGCAGGACCGATCCCGCTCGGGAGACCCAGTACTTC.

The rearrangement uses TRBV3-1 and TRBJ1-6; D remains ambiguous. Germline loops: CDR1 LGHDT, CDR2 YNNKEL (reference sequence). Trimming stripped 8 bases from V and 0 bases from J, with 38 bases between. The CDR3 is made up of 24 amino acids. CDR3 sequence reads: CASPFAWVLSKPLQLCSYNSPLHF. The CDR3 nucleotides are TGTGCCAGCCCCTTCGCCTGGGTTTTATCTAAGCCTCTGCAGCTGTGCTCCTATAATTCACCCCTCCACTTT. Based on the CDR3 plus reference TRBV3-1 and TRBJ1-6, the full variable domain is DTAVSQTPKYLVTQMGNDKSIKCEQNLGHDTMYWYKQDSKKFLKIMFSYNNKELIINETVPNRFSPKSPDKAHLNLHINSLELGDSAVYFCASPFAWVLSKPLQLCSYNSPLHFGNGTRLTVT.

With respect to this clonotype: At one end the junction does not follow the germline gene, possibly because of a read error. CDR3: CVTSDLQQSATQYF. The CDR3 bases are TGTGTCACCAGTGATTTGCAACAGAGTGCAACCCAGTACTTC. The chain uses TRBV24-1 and TRBJ2-7; D remains unclear. CDR3 length: 14 residues. Looked up from germline, CDR1 is KGHDR and CDR2 is SFDVKD.

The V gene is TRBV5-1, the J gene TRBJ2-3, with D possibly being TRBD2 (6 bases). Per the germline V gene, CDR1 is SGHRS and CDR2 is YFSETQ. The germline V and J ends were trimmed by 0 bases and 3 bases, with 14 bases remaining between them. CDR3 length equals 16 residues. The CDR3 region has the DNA TGCGCCAGCAGCTTGGACGTGGGAGGCGTTACAGATACGCAGTATTTT. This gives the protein CASSLDVGGVTDTQYF.

The chain's CDR3 is CSVKDRATKNIQYF. The CDR3, as DNA: TGCAGCGTCAAGGACAGGGCAACCAAAAACATTCAGTACTTC. This rearrangement joins TRBV29-1 to TRBJ2-5; 8 nucleotides agree with TRBD1. The J call could be wrong; TRBJ2-4 is a better fit for the DNA end. CDR1 is SQVTM, CDR2 ANQGSEA, per germline. The CDR3 extends over 14 amino acids.

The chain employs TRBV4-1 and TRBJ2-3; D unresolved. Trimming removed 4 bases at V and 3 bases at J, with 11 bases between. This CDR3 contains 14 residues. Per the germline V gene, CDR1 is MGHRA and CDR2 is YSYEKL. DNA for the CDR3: TGCGCCAGCAGCCGTGGGGTCCTGACAGATACGCAGTATTTT. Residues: CASSRGVLTDTQYF.

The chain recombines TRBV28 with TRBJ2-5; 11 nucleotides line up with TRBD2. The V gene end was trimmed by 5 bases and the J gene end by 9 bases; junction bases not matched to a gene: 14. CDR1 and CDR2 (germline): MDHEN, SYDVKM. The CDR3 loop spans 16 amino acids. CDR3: CASSNRQGLAARPQYF. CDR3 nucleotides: TGTGCCAGCAGTAACCGACAGGGACTAGCGGCACGGCCCCAGTACTTC.

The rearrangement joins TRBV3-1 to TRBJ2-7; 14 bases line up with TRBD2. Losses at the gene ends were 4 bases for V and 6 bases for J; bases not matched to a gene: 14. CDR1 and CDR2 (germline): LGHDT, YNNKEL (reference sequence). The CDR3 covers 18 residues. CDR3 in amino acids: CASSPKYTTSGRAREQYF. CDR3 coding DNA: TGTGCCAGCAGCCCGAAATATACGACTAGCGGGAGGGCACGCGAGCAGTACTTC.

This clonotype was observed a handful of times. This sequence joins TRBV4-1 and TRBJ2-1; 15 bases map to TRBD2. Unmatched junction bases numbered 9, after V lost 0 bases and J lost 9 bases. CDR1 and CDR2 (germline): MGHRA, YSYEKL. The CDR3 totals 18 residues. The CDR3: CASSQDVSGLAGGGEQFF. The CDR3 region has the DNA TGCGCCAGCAGCCAAGATGTTAGTGGACTAGCGGGAGGGGGTGAGCAGTTCTTC.

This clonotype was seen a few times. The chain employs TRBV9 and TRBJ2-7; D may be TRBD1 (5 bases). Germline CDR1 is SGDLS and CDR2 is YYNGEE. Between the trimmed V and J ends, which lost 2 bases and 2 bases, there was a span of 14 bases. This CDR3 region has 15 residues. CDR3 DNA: TGTGCCAGCAGCGTTGAAGGGGCTTCCCCCTACGAGCAGTACTTC. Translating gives CASSVEGASPYEQYF.

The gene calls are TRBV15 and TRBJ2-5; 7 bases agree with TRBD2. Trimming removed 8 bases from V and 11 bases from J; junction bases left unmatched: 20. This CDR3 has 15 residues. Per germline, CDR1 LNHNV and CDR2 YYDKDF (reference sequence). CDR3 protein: CATRGAGLIYNEQYF. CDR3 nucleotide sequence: TGTGCCACCCGGGGAGCGGGGTTAATTTACAATGAGCAGTACTTC.

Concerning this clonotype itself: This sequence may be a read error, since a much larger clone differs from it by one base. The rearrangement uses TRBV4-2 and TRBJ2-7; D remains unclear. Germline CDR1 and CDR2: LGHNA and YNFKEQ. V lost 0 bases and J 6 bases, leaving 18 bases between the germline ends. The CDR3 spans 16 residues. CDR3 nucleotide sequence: TGTGCCAGCAGCCAAGATGGTCGGCTTACCAACTGCGAGCAGTACTTC. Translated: CASSQDGRLTNCEQYF.

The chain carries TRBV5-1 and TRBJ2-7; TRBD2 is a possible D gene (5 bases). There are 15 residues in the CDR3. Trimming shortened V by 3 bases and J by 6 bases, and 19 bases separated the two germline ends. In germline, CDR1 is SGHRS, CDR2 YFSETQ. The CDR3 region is CASSWIPGPAGEQYF. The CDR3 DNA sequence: TGCGCCAGCAGCTGGATTCCCGGGCCCGCGGGCGAGCAGTACTTC.

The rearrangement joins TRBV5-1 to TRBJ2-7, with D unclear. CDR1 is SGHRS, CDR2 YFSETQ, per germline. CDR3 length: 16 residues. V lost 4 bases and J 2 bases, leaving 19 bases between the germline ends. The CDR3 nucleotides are TGCGCCAGCAGCCCGTCCCCCACCGTAGTTGCCTACGAGCAGTACTTC. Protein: CASSPSPTVVAYEQYF.

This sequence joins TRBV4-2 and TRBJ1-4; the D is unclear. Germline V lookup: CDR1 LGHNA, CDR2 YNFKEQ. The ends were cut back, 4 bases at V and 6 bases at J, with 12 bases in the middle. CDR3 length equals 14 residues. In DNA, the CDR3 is TGTGCCAGCAGCCTGGACTCCCGGGATGAAAAACTGTTTTTT. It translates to CASSLDSRDEKLFF.

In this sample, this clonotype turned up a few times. CDR3 nucleotide sequence: TGTGCCAGCAGCCCCCACGGACAGGCAACTAACTATGGCTACACCTTC. It encodes CASSPHGQATNYGYTF. The chain joins TRBV14 to TRBJ1-2; 7 positions agree with TRBD1. This CDR3 comprises 16 residues. Looked up from germline, CDR1 is SGHDN and CDR2 is FVKESK. V shed 4 bases, J shed 0 bases, and the junction held 8 bases outside the gene matches.

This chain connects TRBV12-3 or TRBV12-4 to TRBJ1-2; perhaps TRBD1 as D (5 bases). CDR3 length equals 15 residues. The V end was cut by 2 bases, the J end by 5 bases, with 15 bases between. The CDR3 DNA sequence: TGTGCCAGCAGTTTATGGGGCCAAGGCAAATATGGCTACACCTTC. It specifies CASSLWGQGKYGYTF.

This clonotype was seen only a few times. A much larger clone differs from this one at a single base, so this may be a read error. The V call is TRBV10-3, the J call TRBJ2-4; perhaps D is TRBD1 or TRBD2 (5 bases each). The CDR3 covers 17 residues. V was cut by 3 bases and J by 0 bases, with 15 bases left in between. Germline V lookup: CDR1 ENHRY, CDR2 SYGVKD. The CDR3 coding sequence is TGTGCCATCAGTGACCGGGACCCGGCCCTAGCCAAAAACATTCAGTACTTC. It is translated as CAISDRDPALAKNIQYF.

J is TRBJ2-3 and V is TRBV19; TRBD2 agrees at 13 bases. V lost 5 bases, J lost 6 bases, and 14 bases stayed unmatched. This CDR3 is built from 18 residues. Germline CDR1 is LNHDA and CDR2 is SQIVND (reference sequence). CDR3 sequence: CASSPGAGTSGMRDTQYF. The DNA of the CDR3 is TGTGCCAGTAGTCCCGGCGCCGGGACTAGCGGGATGAGGGATACGCAGTATTTT.

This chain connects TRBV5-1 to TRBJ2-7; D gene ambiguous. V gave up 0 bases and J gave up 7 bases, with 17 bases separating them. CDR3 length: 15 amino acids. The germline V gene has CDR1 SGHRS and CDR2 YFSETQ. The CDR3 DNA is TGCGCCAGCAGCTTGGTAGCAGGAGTGAACAATGAGCAGTACTTC. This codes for CASSLVAGVNNEQYF.

As DNA, the CDR3 is TGTGCCAGCAGCGTAGAGTCTGTGGAGGGGATGAACACTGAAGCTTTCTTT. Protein product: CASSVESVEGMNTEAFF. The V call is TRBV9, the J call TRBJ1-1; TRBD1 might be the D (5 bases). Germline loops: CDR1 SGDLS, CDR2 YYNGEE. The V and J ends lost 0 bases and 0 bases respectively, with 15 bases between them. The CDR3 covers 17 residues.

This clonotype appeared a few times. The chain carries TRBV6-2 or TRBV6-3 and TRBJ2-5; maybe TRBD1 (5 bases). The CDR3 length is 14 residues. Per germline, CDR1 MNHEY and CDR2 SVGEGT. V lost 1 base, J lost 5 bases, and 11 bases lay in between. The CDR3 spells CASSYLGQSETQYF. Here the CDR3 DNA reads TGTGCCAGCAGTTACTTGGGGCAGAGTGAGACCCAGTACTTC.